The 26 T cell receptor beta chains in this list originate from one sample, sequenced in a study of T-cell reconstitution after alpha-beta-depleted transplantation in children. Unique molecular identifiers were used to barcode this TCRbeta library. TCRdb independently ran MiXCR on the PCR reads; one entry per CDR3 protein. The sample records hundreds of thousands of distinct CDR3 sequences, about 14% being singletons. Sequencing was performed on PBMCs, taken from the stem cell graft. Receptors originate from a human donor who donated a stem cell graft to a child with Fanconi anemia.

This clonotype was counted many times. CDR3 sequence: CSARPSSSYNSPLHF. Written as DNA, the CDR3 is TGCAGTGCTAGACCCTCGAGCTCCTATAATTCACCCCTCCACTTT. V and J are TRBV20-1 and TRBJ1-6; D not resolved. CDR3 length: 15 residues. The V gene's germline CDR1 is DFQATT and CDR2 SNEGSKA (reference sequence). Trimming removed 2 bases from V and 0 bases from J, with 8 bases in between.

The chain links TRBV5-1 to TRBJ2-2, with TRBD1 matching over 7 bases. V lost 4 bases and J lost 0; bases outside the gene matches: 12. CDR1 and CDR2 (germline): SGHRS, YFSETQ. This CDR3 contains 18 residues. Here the CDR3 reads CASSIQSSGTANTGELFF. CDR3 in DNA: TGCGCCAGCAGCATTCAATCTTCCGGGACAGCGAACACCGGGGAGCTGTTTTTT. The variable domain in full, with the rest retrieved from reference TRBV5-1 and TRBJ2-2, is KAGVTQTPRYLIKTRGQQVTLSCSPISGHRSVSWYQQTPGQGLQFLFEYFSETQRNKGNFPGRFSGRQFSNSRSEMNVSTLELGDSALYLCASSIQSSGTANTGELFFGEGSRLTVL.

This clonotype was picked up a small number of times. The chain is built from TRBV20-1 and TRBJ2-1; 10 positions match TRBD2. Unmatched junction bases numbered 8, after V lost 3 bases and J lost 9 bases. Per germline, CDR1 DFQATT and CDR2 SNEGSKA (reference sequence). The CDR3 contains 14 residues. The CDR3 sequence: CSASFSGGNGEQFF. In DNA form, the CDR3 reads TGCAGTGCTAGCTTTAGCGGGGGGAATGGTGAGCAGTTCTTC.

This chain uses TRBV29-1 with TRBJ2-3, with 10 bases lining up with TRBD2. J was trimmed by 3 bases and V by 4 bases; bases with no gene match: 7. The CDR3 is 15 amino acids. Germline CDR1 is SQVTM and CDR2 is ANQGSEA. The chain's CDR3 is CSVAGAGGQTDTQYF. CDR3 nucleotides: TGCAGCGTTGCAGGAGCGGGGGGGCAAACAGATACGCAGTATTTT.

There are a few counts of this clonotype. The chain carries TRBV4-2 and TRBJ1-2; D is unclear. Trimming pared 1 base from V and 2 bases from J, leaving 8 bases between. This CDR3 has 14 residues. The V gene's germline CDR1 is LGHNA and CDR2 YNFKEQ. The CDR3 bases are TGTGCCAGCAGCCAAGGGGTTGGGAACTATGGCTACACCTTC. Its translation is CASSQGVGNYGYTF.

The chain's CDR3 is CASSIRQGLNEKLFF. CDR3 nucleotides: TGTGCCAGCAGCATCCGACAGGGCCTAAATGAAAAACTGTTTTTT. The chain couples TRBV7-8 to TRBJ1-4; TRBD1 matches 7 bases. The germline gives CDR1 SGHVS, CDR2 FQNEAQ. The ends lost 5 bases at V and 5 bases at J; junction bases unmatched: 8. The CDR3 has 15 amino acids.

Many counts were recorded for this clonotype. The chain combines TRBV27 with TRBJ2-1; D gene uncertain. From germline, CDR1 is MNHEY and CDR2 SMNVEV (reference sequence). The CDR3 has 14 residues. Trimming removed 3 bases at V and 5 bases at J, with 11 bases between. The CDR3 DNA follows: TGTGCCAGCAGTTTCCCGGGTCAAAACAATGAGCAGTTCTTC. Its translation: CASSFPGQNNEQFF.

This clonotype was detected only a few times. J is TRBJ2-2 and V is TRBV29-1; D call uncertain. The V end lost 4 bases, the J end lost 2 bases, and 5 bases lay between the germline ends. CDR3 size: 12 residues. CDR1 and CDR2 (germline): SQVTM, ANQGSEA. In nucleotides, the CDR3 is TGCAGCGTTGGGGTAAACACCGGGGAGCTGTTTTTT. Translated: CSVGVNTGELFF.

CDR3 in DNA: TGTGCCAGCAGTGAGACGGGACGAGGGGGCTGGAATACGCAGTATTTT. This encodes CASSETGRGGWNTQYF. J is TRBJ2-3 and V is TRBV25-1; 7 bases map to TRBD1. Germline V gene sequence: CDR1 MGHDK, CDR2 SYGVNS. V trimming: 3 bases; J trimming: 7 bases; junction bases outside the gene matches: 13. The CDR3 spans 16 residues.

This CDR3 reads CASSVSGTKNIQYF. CDR3 coding DNA: TGTGCCAGCAGTGTATCAGGGACCAAAAACATTCAGTACTTC. The chain has TRBV2 and TRBJ2-4, with D possibly TRBD1 on 5 matching bases. The CDR3 covers 14 residues. Germline lookup yields CDR1 SNHLY and CDR2 FYNNEI. Trimming took off 4 bases at V and 2 bases at J, with 9 bases between the two ends. The full variable domain, in which reference TRBV2 and TRBJ2-4 provide the parts outside the CDR3, is EPEVTQTPSHQVTQMGQEVILRCVPISNHLYFYWYRQILGQKVEFLVSFYNNEISEKSEIFDDQFSVERPDGSNFTLKIRSTKLEDSAMYFCASSVSGTKNIQYFGAGTRLSVL.

CDR3 DNA: TGTGCCACCCCCGGCGAGAACACCGGGGAGCTGTTTTTT. Amino acids: CATPGENTGELFF. V gene TRBV28 combines with J gene TRBJ2-2; D gene uncertain. Deletions cut 10 bases from V and 1 base from J, with 10 bases between. The CDR3 has 13 amino acids. The germline V gene encodes CDR1 MDHEN and CDR2 SYDVKM.

The J gene is TRBJ1-2, the V gene TRBV12-3 or TRBV12-4, with a tentative D call TRBD1 (5 bases). This CDR3 is 13 amino acids long. The V and J ends lost 7 bases and 5 bases respectively, with 14 bases between them. The CDR3 DNA reads as TGTGCCAGCACCGAGGAGGGGCAATATGGCTACACCTTC. As protein: CASTEEGQYGYTF.

A remark on this clonotype: At one end, the junction sequence differs from germline, possibly due to a read error. The chain joins TRBV3-1 to TRBJ1-2; maybe TRBD1 (6 bases). The CDR3 covers 14 residues. CDR1 LGHDT and CDR2 YNNKEL come from the germline V gene (reference sequence). The CDR3: CASSQDWQGNGYTF. CDR3 sequence (DNA): TGTGCCAGCAGCCAAGATTGGCAGGGGAATGGGTACACCTTC.

This clonotype was counted many times. This chain joins TRBV5-1 and TRBJ1-3, with unresolved D. Germline CDR1 is SGHRS and CDR2 is YFSETQ. The V end was cut by 4 bases, the J end by 1 base, with 9 bases between. The CDR3 sequence is 14 residues long. The CDR3 protein is CASSAGSSGNTIYF. The CDR3, as DNA: TGCGCCAGCAGCGCAGGTTCATCTGGAAACACCATATATTTT.

This clonotype has at least ten counts. This chain links TRBV10-3 with TRBJ1-2; TRBD1 matches at 7 bases. CDR3 length equals 17 residues. V lost 3 bases, J lost 0 bases, and 10 bases stayed unmatched. Germline assignment: CDR1 ENHRY and CDR2 SYGVKD. The DNA for the CDR3 is TGTGCCATCAGTGACCCCCGCGGGACAGCACCTAACTATGGCTACACCTTC. Translation: CAISDPRGTAPNYGYTF.

This clonotype showed up many times. The chain combines TRBV20-1 with TRBJ1-2; D is ambiguous. V lost 6 bases and J 2 bases, leaving 16 bases between the germline ends. The CDR3 totals 14 residues. The germline CDR1 and CDR2 sequences are DFQATT and SNEGSKA (reference sequence). The chain's CDR3 is CSAPSGSSNYGYTF. The CDR3 region has the DNA TGCAGTGCCCCTTCGGGCAGCAGCAACTATGGCTACACCTTC.

The chain joins TRBV4-3 to TRBJ1-4; D call uncertain. The CDR3 runs to 16 residues. Germline assignment: CDR1 LGHNA and CDR2 YSLEER. The V end was cut by 7 bases, the J end by 3 bases, with 18 bases between. The CDR3 loop is CASTRVWDPANEKLFF. The CDR3 DNA reads as TGCGCCAGCACCCGAGTCTGGGATCCGGCTAATGAAAAACTGTTTTTT.

This clonotype appeared a few times. The chain couples TRBV7-9 to TRBJ2-1; possibly TRBD1 for D (6 bases). Trimming took off 4 bases at V and 4 bases at J, with 8 bases between the two ends. CDR3 length equals 13 residues. Germline lookup yields CDR1 SEHNR and CDR2 FQNEAQ (reference sequence). The CDR3 bases are TGTGCCAGCAGCTGGACAGATTACAATGAGCAGTTCTTC. Translation: CASSWTDYNEQFF.

This clonotype was seen more than once but under ten times. This chain uses TRBV7-9 with TRBJ1-5; maybe TRBD1 (5 bases). Deletions cut 1 base from V and 3 bases from J, with 10 bases between. Germline CDR1 is SEHNR and CDR2 is FQNEAQ (reference sequence). The CDR3 contains 15 residues. The CDR3 DNA is TGTGCCAGCAGCTTAGGTGAGGGGTACAATCAGCCCCAGCATTTT. Residues: CASSLGEGYNQPQHF.

This clonotype has at least ten counts. The chain employs TRBV28 and TRBJ2-1; 7 bases line up with TRBD1. The CDR3 contains 14 residues. The ends lost 7 bases at V and 2 bases at J; junction bases unmatched: 5. From germline, CDR1 is MDHEN and CDR2 SYDVKM. For the CDR3, the DNA is TGTGCCAGCAACGTCGGGACAGCCTACAATGAGCAGTTCTTC. This codes for CASNVGTAYNEQFF.

This chain links TRBV12-3 or TRBV12-4 with TRBJ1-1; a weak D match, TRBD1 (5 bases). This CDR3 is built from 17 residues. The ends were cut back, 3 bases at V and 0 bases at J, with 17 bases in the middle. CDR3 sequence: CASSFKAGKIMNTEAFF. The CDR3 DNA reads TGTGCCAGCAGTTTTAAGGCAGGGAAGATTATGAACACTGAAGCTTTCTTT.

In the case of this clonotype: One end of the junction fails to match germline, which may point to a read error. The gene calls are TRBV5-1 and TRBJ2-3; D might be TRBD1 (6 bases). This CDR3 contains 15 residues. Germline CDR1 reads SGHRS; CDR2 reads YFSETQ. The CDR3 sequence is CASTLMPGGTDTQYF. CDR3 coding DNA: TGCGCCAGCACCTTGATGCCAGGGGGCACAGATACGCAGTATTTT.

The J gene is TRBJ1-5, the V gene TRBV6-5; D is unresolved. The CDR3 sequence is 14 residues long. Trimming shortened V by 5 bases and J by 9 bases, and 17 bases separated the two germline ends. The germline gives CDR1 MNHEY, CDR2 SVGAGI. CDR3 nucleotide sequence: TGTGCCAGCAGTCCGATATCGGCTCTTTGGCCCCAGCATTTT. Encoded protein: CASSPISALWPQHF.

Only a few counts were recorded for this clonotype. The chain uses TRBV7-9 and TRBJ1-3; D call uncertain. The CDR3 extends over 12 amino acids. From germline, CDR1 is SEHNR and CDR2 FQNEAQ (reference sequence). Trimming left V 6 bases short and J 5 bases short, with 8 bases between. The DNA for the CDR3 is TGTGCCAGCAGATCAGAAAGAAACACCATATATTTT. Its translation: CASRSERNTIYF.

This clonotype was found many times. The V gene is TRBV28, the J gene TRBJ1-1; 12 bases are shared with TRBD1. V shed 0 bases and J 4 bases; nucleotides not matched to a gene: 6. This CDR3 spans 17 amino acids. Germline CDR1 reads MDHEN; CDR2 reads SYDVKM. The CDR3 here is CASSLWGQGAYGTEAFF. In DNA, the CDR3 is TGTGCCAGCAGTTTATGGGGACAGGGGGCTTACGGCACTGAAGCTTTCTTT.

V usage is TRBV3-1 and J usage is TRBJ2-1, with TRBD2 identical over 15 bases. CDR1 is LGHDT, CDR2 YNNKEL, per germline (reference sequence). The CDR3 has 17 amino acids. J gave up 7 bases and V 4 bases, and 8 bases lay outside the gene matches. The CDR3 DNA reads TGTGCCAGCAGCCCCCCCGGACTAGCGGGGGGGCCTAATGAGCAGTTCTTC. Residues: CASSPPGLAGGPNEQFF.